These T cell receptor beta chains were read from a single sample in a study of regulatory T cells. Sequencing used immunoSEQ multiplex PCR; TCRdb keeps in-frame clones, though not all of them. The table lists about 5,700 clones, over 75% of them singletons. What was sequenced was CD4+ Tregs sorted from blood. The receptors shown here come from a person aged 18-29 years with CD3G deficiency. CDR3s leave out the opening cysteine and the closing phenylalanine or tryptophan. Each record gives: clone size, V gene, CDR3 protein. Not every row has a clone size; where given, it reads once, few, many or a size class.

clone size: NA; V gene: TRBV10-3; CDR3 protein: AISKLGRGRREQY
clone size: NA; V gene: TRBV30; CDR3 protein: AWSRSTGSLGEAF
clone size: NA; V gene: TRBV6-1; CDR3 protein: ASSRTGRLGTEAF
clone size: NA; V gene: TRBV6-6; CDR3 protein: ASSRHNTEAF
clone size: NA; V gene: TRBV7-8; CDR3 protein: ASSLDPGAGHGYT
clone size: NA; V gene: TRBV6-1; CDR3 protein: ASRDRRWEEKLF
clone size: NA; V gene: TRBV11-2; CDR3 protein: ASSALTGRELF
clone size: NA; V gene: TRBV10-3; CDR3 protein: AISVTGVHEQY
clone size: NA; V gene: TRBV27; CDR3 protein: ASSPRGAGANVLT
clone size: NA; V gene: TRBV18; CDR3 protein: ASSRLSQSTDTQY
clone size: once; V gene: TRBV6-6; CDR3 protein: ASSLDRRANVLT
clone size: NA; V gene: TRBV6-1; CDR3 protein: ASSEVTRQLGGRAHEQY
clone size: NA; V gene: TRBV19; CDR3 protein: ASSVGTGERNYGYT
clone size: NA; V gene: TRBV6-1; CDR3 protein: ASSLTSSYNEQF
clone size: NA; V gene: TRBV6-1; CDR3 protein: ASRRGTGGSYEQY
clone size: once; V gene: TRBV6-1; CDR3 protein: ATRRRDTDTQY
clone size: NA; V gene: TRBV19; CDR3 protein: ASSPGQGTRQPQH
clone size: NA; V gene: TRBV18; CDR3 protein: ASSPQTGLSEQY
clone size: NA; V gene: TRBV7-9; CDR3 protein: ASSSTRADTQY
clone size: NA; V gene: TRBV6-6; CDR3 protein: ASSIGQGARNIQY
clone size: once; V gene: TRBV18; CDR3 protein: ASSPSDRGGNYGYT
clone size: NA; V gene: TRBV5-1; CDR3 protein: ASTLRGGTDTQY
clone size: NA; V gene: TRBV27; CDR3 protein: ASSLRARETQY
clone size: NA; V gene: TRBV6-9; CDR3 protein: ASRCSGGNYEQY
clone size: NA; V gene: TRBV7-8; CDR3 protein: ASSQGADYNEQF
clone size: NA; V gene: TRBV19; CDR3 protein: ASSMGRGLAHEQF
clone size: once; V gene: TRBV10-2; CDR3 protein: ASSSGNTEAF
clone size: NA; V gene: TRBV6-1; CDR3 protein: ASTEGSTGQKLF